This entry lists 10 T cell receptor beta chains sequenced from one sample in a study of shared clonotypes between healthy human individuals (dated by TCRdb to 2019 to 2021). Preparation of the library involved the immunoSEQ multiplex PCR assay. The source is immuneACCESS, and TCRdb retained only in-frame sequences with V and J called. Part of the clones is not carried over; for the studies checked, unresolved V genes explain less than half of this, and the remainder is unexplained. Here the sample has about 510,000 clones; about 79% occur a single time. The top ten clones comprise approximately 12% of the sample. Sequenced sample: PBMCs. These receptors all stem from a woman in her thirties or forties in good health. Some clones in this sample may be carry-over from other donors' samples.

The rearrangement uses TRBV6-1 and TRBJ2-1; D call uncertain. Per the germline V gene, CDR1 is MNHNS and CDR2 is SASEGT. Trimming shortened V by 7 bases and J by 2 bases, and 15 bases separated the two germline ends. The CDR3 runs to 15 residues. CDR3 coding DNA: TGTGCCAGCACCAAGCAGCTGGGGACCTACAATGAGCAGTTCTTC. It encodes CASTKQLGTYNEQFF.

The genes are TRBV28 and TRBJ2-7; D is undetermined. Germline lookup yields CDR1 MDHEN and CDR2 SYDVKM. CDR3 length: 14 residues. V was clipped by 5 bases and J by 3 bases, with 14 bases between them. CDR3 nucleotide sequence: TGTGCCAGCAGTACCACTAACGGTCTCTACGAGCAGTACTTC. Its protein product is CASSTTNGLYEQYF.

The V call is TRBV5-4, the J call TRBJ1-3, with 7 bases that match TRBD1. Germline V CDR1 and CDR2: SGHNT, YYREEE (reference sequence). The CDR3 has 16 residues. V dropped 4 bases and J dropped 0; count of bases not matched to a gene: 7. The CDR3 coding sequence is TGTGCCAGCAGCCCCGGACAGGCGAACTCTGGAAACACCATATATTTT. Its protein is CASSPGQANSGNTIYF.

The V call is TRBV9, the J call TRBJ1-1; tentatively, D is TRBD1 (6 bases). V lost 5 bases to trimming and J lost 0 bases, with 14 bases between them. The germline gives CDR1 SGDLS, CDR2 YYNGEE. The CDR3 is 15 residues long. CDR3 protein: CASRVTGDMNTEAFF. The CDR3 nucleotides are TGTGCCAGCAGGGTGACAGGCGACATGAACACTGAAGCTTTCTTT.

CDR3 nucleotides: TGTGCCAGCAGCCACCGGGAGACAGATACGCAGTATTTT. This sequence encodes CASSHRETDTQYF. V is TRBV5-4 and J is TRBJ2-3, with D perhaps matching TRBD2 (6 bases). CDR3 length equals 13 residues. Between the trimmed V and J ends, which lost 4 bases and 3 bases, there was a span of 9 bases. Germline-derived CDR1 and CDR2 are SGHNT and YYREEE (reference sequence).

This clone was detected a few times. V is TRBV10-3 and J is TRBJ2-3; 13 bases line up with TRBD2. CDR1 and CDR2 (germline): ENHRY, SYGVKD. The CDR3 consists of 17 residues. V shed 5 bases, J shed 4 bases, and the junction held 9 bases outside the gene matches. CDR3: CAISQGGTSGTADTQYF. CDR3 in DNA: TGTGCCATCAGTCAAGGGGGGACTAGCGGGACAGCAGATACGCAGTATTTT.

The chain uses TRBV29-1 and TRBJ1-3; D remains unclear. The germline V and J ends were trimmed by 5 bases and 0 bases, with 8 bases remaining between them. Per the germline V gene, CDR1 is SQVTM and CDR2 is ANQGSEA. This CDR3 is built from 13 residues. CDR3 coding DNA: TGCAGCGTTATGCCGAGCTCTGGAAACACCATATATTTT. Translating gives CSVMPSSGNTIYF. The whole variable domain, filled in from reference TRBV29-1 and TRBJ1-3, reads SAVISQKPSRDICQRGTSLTIQCQVDSQVTMMFWYRQQPGQSLTLIATANQGSEATYESGFVIDKFPISRPNLTFSTLTVSNMSPEDSSIYLCSVMPSSGNTIYFGEGSWLTVV.

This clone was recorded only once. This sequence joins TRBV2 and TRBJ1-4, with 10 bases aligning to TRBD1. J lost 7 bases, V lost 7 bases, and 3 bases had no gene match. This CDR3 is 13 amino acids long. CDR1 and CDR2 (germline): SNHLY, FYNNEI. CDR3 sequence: CASNRDRGEKLFF. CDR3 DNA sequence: TGTGCCAGCAACCGGGACAGGGGTGAAAAACTGTTTTTT.

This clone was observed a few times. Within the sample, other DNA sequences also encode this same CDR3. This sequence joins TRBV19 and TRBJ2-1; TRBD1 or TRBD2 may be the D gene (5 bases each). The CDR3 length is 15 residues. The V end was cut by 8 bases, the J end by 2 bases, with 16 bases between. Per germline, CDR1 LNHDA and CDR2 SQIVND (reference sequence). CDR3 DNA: TGTGCCAGTTCAGTGTCGGGGCTAGCCTACAATGAGCAGTTCTTC. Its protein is CASSVSGLAYNEQFF.

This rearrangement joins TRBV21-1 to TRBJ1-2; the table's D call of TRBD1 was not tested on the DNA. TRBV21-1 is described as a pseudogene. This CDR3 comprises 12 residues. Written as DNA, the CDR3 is TGTGCCAGCGAGGGACAGGTCTATGGCTACACCTTC. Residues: CASEGQVYGYTF.